The clone carrying this T cell receptor (beta chain) was detected a few times. Trimming stripped 6 bases from V and 2 bases from J, with 8 bases between. The germline CDR1 and CDR2 sequences are DFQATT and SNEGSKA (reference sequence). The CDR3 sequence is 11 residues long. This specimen comes from a study of beta chain features in type 1 diabetes. As for the study in general: Regarding age, gender and cell yields, patients proved similar to healthy donors.

Using CD45RO/CCR7/CD25/CD127/CD95/CD27, CD4+ naive, central memory, regulatory and stem cell-like memory cells were sorted. TCRB transcripts that were expressed got sequenced, as all of the isolated RNA had been reverse transcribed. Samples of naive, central memory and regulatory T cells yielded a mean of about 3.9 million reads. This table comes from immunoSEQ multiplex PCR, and its TCRdb copy is limited to in-frame clones, with some not included. The data show about half a million clones, 9.5% to 12% seen once. The chain has TRBV20-1 and TRBJ2-7; tentatively, D is TRBD2 (6 bases). Specimen: naive CD4+ T cells from blood. The clonotype originates from a young woman in good health. CDR3 DNA sequence: TGCAGTGCCCGACTAGCCTACGAGCAGTACGTC. Translating gives CSARLAYEQYV.